This T cell receptor (beta chain) stems from a study of beta chain features in type 1 diabetes. Findings of the study overall: TCRB CDR3s from Type 1 diabetes patients were moderately but significantly shorter in all four CD4+ subsets.

Sequenced material consisted of expressed TCRB transcripts (all of the isolated RNA was reverse transcribed). Libraries were prepared by immunoSEQ multiplex PCR; TCRdb keeps only in-frame clonotypes and omits some of them. The repertoire holds 350,000 to 450,000 clones, with 10% to 15% as singletons. Sorted populations all had greater than 95% purity. The CDR3 loop spans 15 amino acids. J gave up 4 bases and V 0 bases, and 4 bases lay outside the gene matches. Germline CDR1 reads GTSNPN; CDR2 reads SVGIG (reference sequence). Remarks on this clone: Its specificity is not known.

Sequenced material: naive CD4+ T cells from blood. This chain uses TRBV30 with TRBJ2-1, with 9 bases that match TRBD2. This TCR was recovered from a woman between 18 and 29 years old with type 1 diabetes. CDR3 in DNA: TGTGCCTGGAGTGTAAGACTAGCGGCTTACAATGAGCAGTTCTTC. Translating it yields CAWSVRLAAYNEQFF.